Listed below are T cell receptor beta chains from one sample, sequenced in a study of cytomegalovirus exposure and HLA in healthy donors. Sequenced by immunoSEQ multiplex PCR; TCRdb stores in-frame clones only, minus some. The sample includes 120,000 to 150,000 clones, roughly 80% of them seen just once. Sequencing was carried out using PBMCs. These receptors were obtained from a woman in her forties or fifties in good health and CMV-seronegative. The CDR3 runs from the conserved cysteine through the conserved F or W. The D gene is left open where the match is weak. A clone size is listed for some rows: how often the clone was seen (once, few, many), or a class if it is expanded.

v_call,d_call,j_call,clone_size,cdr3_nt,cdr3_aa
TRBV2,-,TRBJ2-3,-,TGTGCCAGCAGTGAAGCGCTCAGAGGTACGCAGTATTTT,CASSEALRGTQYF
TRBV14,TRBD2,TRBJ2-1,-,TGTGCCAGCAGCCAAGCTTTCGGGAGGGCGTCCTACAATGAGCAGTTCTTC,CASSQAFGRASYNEQFF
TRBV4-2,TRBD1,TRBJ1-4,-,TGTGCCAGCAGCCTGGGACAGTCTAATGAAAAACTGTTTTTT,CASSLGQSNEKLFF
TRBV29-1,-,TRBJ2-7,-,TGCAGCGTTGAAGACTTTCACGAGCAGTACTTC,CSVEDFHEQYF
TRBV19,-,TRBJ1-5,-,TGTGCCAGTAGTCCGCCCGGGATAAGCAATCAGCCCCAGCATTTT,CASSPPGISNQPQHF
TRBV27,TRBD1,TRBJ2-7,-,TGTGCCAGCAGTTCCCCGGGACAGGGGAGCGAGCAGTACTTC,CASSSPGQGSEQYF
TRBV18,-,TRBJ2-3,-,TGTGCCAGCTCACCTCTTAGCGGTACTAGCACAGATACGCAGTATTTT,CASSPLSGTSTDTQYF
TRBV19,-,TRBJ2-2,-,TGTGCCAGTACCGGACAGAGGTTTACCGGGGAGCTGTTTTTT,CASTGQRFTGELFF
TRBV29-1,TRBD2,TRBJ2-1,-,TGCAGCGTTGGGACTAGCGGGGGTGATTACAATGAGCAGTTCTTC,CSVGTSGGDYNEQFF
TRBV7-6,TRBD1,TRBJ2-3,-,TGTGCCAGCAGCAGGACAGGGGAAAATACGCAGTATTTT,CASSRTGENTQYF
TRBV6-5,TRBD1,TRBJ2-5,-,TGTGCCAGCAGCGAGACAGGGGGCTTGGAGACCCAGTACTTC,CASSETGGLETQYF
TRBV6-1,TRBD1,TRBJ1-4,-,TGTGCCAGCAGTGATTGGGCAGGGGGCTACATCGGTCTCTTT,CASSDWAGGYIGLF
TRBV10-3,-,TRBJ2-3,-,TGTGCCATCGCCTCCCCTACCCTAAGCACAGATACGCAGTATTTT,CAIASPTLSTDTQYF
TRBV5-1,-,TRBJ2-7,-,TGCGCCAGCGAAGCCGCCGCGGGTACCGAGCAGTACTTC,CASEAAAGTEQYF
TRBV6-5,TRBD1,TRBJ2-1,few,TGTGCCAGCAGTCGGGACAGTGTCTCCTACAATGAGCAGTTCTTC,CASSRDSVSYNEQFF
TRBV7-9,TRBD2,TRBJ2-3,few,TGTGCCAGCAGCTCCCCCCTAGCGGGGGTAACAGATACGCAGTATTTT,CASSSPLAGVTDTQYF
TRBV30,TRBD1,TRBJ1-2,few,TGTGCCTGGAGCCCGGGACAGGGGGATGGCTACACCTTC,CAWSPGQGDGYTF
TRBV6-5,TRBD1,TRBJ2-1,-,TGTGCCAGCAGTTCCACAGGGGAGACCGGTCATGAGCAGTTCTTC,CASSSTGETGHEQFF
TRBV11-2,TRBD1,TRBJ2-7,-,TGTGCCAGCAGCTTGGACAGGGGGCTTGTGGACGAGCAGTACTTC,CASSLDRGLVDEQYF
TRBV18,-,TRBJ2-7,-,TGTGCCAGCTCTGGACGGGACACCTCCTACGAGCAGTACTTC,CASSGRDTSYEQYF
TRBV11-2,-,TRBJ1-2,-,TGTGCCAGCAGGGGGTATGGGGCGAGGAGTAAGAATGGCTACACCTTC,CASRGYGARSKNGYTF
TRBV4-1,-,TRBJ1-3,-,TGCGCCAGCAGCCAAGGTGAGGGCCCTGGAAACACCATATATTTT,CASSQGEGPGNTIYF
TRBV28,TRBD1,TRBJ2-5,-,TGTGCCAGCAGGGATAACCAGGGGGCGGCGGGGACCCAGTACTTC,CASRDNQGAAGTQYF
TRBV27,-,TRBJ2-3,once,TGTGCCAGCAGTTTATCGGGGGGTATAGGGTTGGTCACAGATACGCAGTATTTT,CASSLSGGIGLVTDTQYF
TRBV11-2,-,TRBJ1-4,few,TGTGCCAGCAGCGATTCCCGGGATGAAAAACTGTTTTTT,CASSDSRDEKLFF
TRBV4-1,-,TRBJ2-5,-,TGCGCCAGCAGCCAAGAATCGCGGTATCTGGAGACCCAGTACTTC,CASSQESRYLETQYF
TRBV27,TRBD2,TRBJ2-7,-,TGTGCCAGCGGCAGGACTAGCGGGAGCAACGAGCAGTACTTC,CASGRTSGSNEQYF
TRBV5-4,-,TRBJ2-2,-,TGTGCCAGCAGCTCCTGGGGCCCCACCGGGGAGCTGTTTTTT,CASSSWGPTGELFF
TRBV6-5,TRBD1,TRBJ2-7,once,TGTGCCAGCAGGTCCGGGACAGGGGCCGAGCAGTACTTC,CASRSGTGAEQYF
TRBV28,TRBD1,TRBJ1-4,-,TGTGCCAGCAGTTTGGACAGGGAGGAAAAACTGTTTTTT,CASSLDREEKLFF
TRBV6-6,TRBD2,TRBJ2-3,-,TGTGCCAGCAGTGCGACCTGGGGCGGGGGAGATACGCAGTATTTT,CASSATWGGGDTQYF
TRBV6-1,TRBD2,TRBJ2-3,-,TGTGCCAGCAGTGAAGGGAGCGGGGGAGCAGATACGCAGTATTTT,CASSEGSGGADTQYF
TRBV7-9,TRBD1,TRBJ1-2,-,TGTGCCAGCAGCCCCTCAGACAGGGGTCGTGGCTACACCTTC,CASSPSDRGRGYTF
TRBV7-2,TRBD1,TRBJ2-3,once,TGTGCCAGCAGCTTAGCCCTTCTAGGGACAGGGAGCACAGATACGCAGTATTTT,CASSLALLGTGSTDTQYF
TRBV28,-,TRBJ1-4,-,TGTGCCCGGTACGGAGGACTGTTTTTT,CARYGGLFF
TRBV19,TRBD1,TRBJ1-1,-,TGTGCCAGTAGTGGGGGGACAGCGGACACTGAAGCTTTCTTT,CASSGGTADTEAFF
TRBV5-4,-,TRBJ2-1,few,TGTGCCAGCAGCTACTACAGGGAAAACGAGCAGTTCTTC,CASSYYRENEQFF
TRBV2,TRBD1,TRBJ2-4,-,TGTGCCAGCAGTGGGGACAGGCTCAAAAACATTCAGTACTTC,CASSGDRLKNIQYF
TRBV5-4,TRBD1,TRBJ2-7,few,TGTGCCAGCAGTTTGGGGGACAGGGGTATCTACGAGCAGTACTTC,CASSLGDRGIYEQYF
TRBV30,-,TRBJ2-7,few,TGTGCCTGGGGCGAGGCGGGGGCGTCATACGTGGAGCAGTACTTC,CAWGEAGASYVEQYF
TRBV9,TRBD1,TRBJ1-2,few,TGTGCCAGCAGCGTAGGACAGGGTTGGATATATGGCTACACCTTC,CASSVGQGWIYGYTF
TRBV4-1,-,TRBJ1-6,-,TGCGCCAGCAGCCAAGTGAGGGACGGGGGTCGGTATAATTCACCCCTCCACTTT,CASSQVRDGGRYNSPLHF
TRBV30,TRBD2,TRBJ2-5,-,TGTGCCTGGAGTGGGGCAAGGACTAGCGGCCAAGAGACCCAGTACTTC,CAWSGARTSGQETQYF
TRBV29-1,TRBD2,TRBJ2-1,-,TGCAGCGCCAGGCGGGGGGGCCACCACAATGAGCAGTTCTTC,CSARRGGHHNEQFF
TRBV7-9,-,TRBJ2-1,-,TGTGCCAGCAGCGTTCTAATTAGAGGCCGCTCCTACAATGAGCAGTTCTTC,CASSVLIRGRSYNEQFF
TRBV9,-,TRBJ2-3,-,TGTGCCAGCAGTGGCGGCGTGGCGGCCGGCCCCACAGATACGCAGTATTTT,CASSGGVAAGPTDTQYF
TRBV18,-,TRBJ1-1,-,TGTGCCAGCTCACCAGCGACAGGAGAGAACACTGAAGCTTTCTTT,CASSPATGENTEAFF
TRBV19,-,TRBJ2-7,few,TGTGCCAGTAGTTCTCTCGTTGGGGGGTCCTACGAGCAGTACTTC,CASSSLVGGSYEQYF
TRBV19,TRBD2,TRBJ2-1,-,TGTGCCAGTAGTCGGTCTAGCGGGGTCAATGAGCAGTTCTTC,CASSRSSGVNEQFF
TRBV4-1,-,TRBJ2-3,once,TGCGCCAGCAGCCAACCCTCCTTGGGTCGGAGGGATACGCAGTATTTT,CASSQPSLGRRDTQYF
TRBV6-6,-,TRBJ1-4,-,TGTGCCAGCAGTTACGGGTCGGGGCGGGGTGAAAAACTGTTTTTT,CASSYGSGRGEKLFF
TRBV15,-,TRBJ2-1,-,TGTGCCACCAGCAGAGAAAGCTCTGGAGGGCCCTACAATGAGCAGTTCTTC,CATSRESSGGPYNEQFF
TRBV4-3,TRBD1,TRBJ1-3,-,TGCGCCAGCAGCCAAGTACAGGGGGCGGGAAACACCATATATTTT,CASSQVQGAGNTIYF
TRBV6-5,-,TRBJ1-4,-,TGTGCCAGCAGTTATGGGAGCAGGCCATATGAAAAACTGTTTTTT,CASSYGSRPYEKLFF
TRBV5-1,TRBD2,TRBJ2-2,few,TGCGCCAGCAGCTTGGTGGGACTAGCGTTTTACACCGGGGAGCTGTTTTTT,CASSLVGLAFYTGELFF
TRBV6-1,-,TRBJ1-2,-,TGTGCCAGCCGGGGGGGGGCCAGCTATGGCTACACCTTC,CASRGGASYGYTF
TRBV19,TRBD1,TRBJ1-1,-,TGTGCCAGTAAGGGACAGGGGGCGCGGGACACTGAAGCTTTCTTT,CASKGQGARDTEAFF